The clone carrying this T cell receptor beta chain was picked up a small number of times. The antigen remains unidentified. The data were taken from a study of T cells in Graves' hyperthyroidism and ophthalmopathy. Notes on the study in general: From stable hyperthyroidism, ophthalmopathy was set apart by a 13 V-J model. Model-based prediction identified ophthalmopathy a median about 6 months prior to its onset.

Any patient presenting with uncontrolled infection, other autoimmune disease, pregnancy or lactation was left out. The CDR3 runs 15 residues. Looked up from germline, CDR1 is LGHDT and CDR2 is YNNKEL (reference sequence). The V and J ends lost 4 bases and 4 bases respectively, with 16 bases between them. The CDR3 regions of TCR beta were amplified from RNA transcripts. The HTBI primer set served for first-round RT-PCR of the TCR CDR3. TCRdb fed the multiplex PCR reads into MiXCR, producing one record per CDR3 protein. The sample has 300,000 to 400,000 distinct CDR3 sequences; 15% to 20% are singletons.

This receptor was taken from a woman in her forties or fifties with Graves' hyperthyroidism. The specimen sequenced was blood. V and J are TRBV3-1 and TRBJ1-2; D possibly corresponds to TRBD1 (5 bases). CDR3 bases: TGTGCCAGCAGCCCTACGACAGTGAGAGCCTATGGCTACACCTTC. Translation gives CASSPTTVRAYGYTF. Full variable domain (missing parts from reference TRBV3-1 and TRBJ1-2): DTAVSQTPKYLVTQMGNDKSIKCEQNLGHDTMYWYKQDSKKFLKIMFSYNNKELIINETVPNRFSPKSPDKAHLNLHINSLELGDSAVYFCASSPTTVRAYGYTFGSGTRLTVV.